The text below deals with one TCR beta chain. What it binds is not known. Repertoires were generated with immunoSEQ multiplex PCR, while TCRdb's copy carries only in-frame clones and drops some. Found here are some 180,000 clones, approximately 92% of them singletons; the top ten hold around 0.97%. The entry originates in a study of T cell responses to AZD1222 COVID-19 vaccine. The study, taken as a whole, reports: Repertoires were collected only later (after the peak T cell response had occurred). Vaccine-associated CD4 TCRs ranged over spike, dominating at 160-218 and 743-854.

The germline CDR1 and CDR2 sequences are MNHEY and SVGEGT. There are 14 residues in the CDR3. Trimming took off 2 bases at V and 6 bases at J, with 11 bases between the two ends. The V call is TRBV6-2 or TRBV6-3, the J call TRBJ1-5; D is uncertain. This sample comprised peripheral blood, obtained 28 days after the second dose of the MenACWY control vaccine. This clonotype was sampled from an adult who received the MenACWY meningococcal vaccine as a control. CDR3: CASSYRAGVQPQHF. The CDR3, as DNA: TGTGCCAGCAGTTACCGGGCAGGTGTTCAGCCCCAGCATTTT.